Listed below are T cell receptor beta chains from one sample, sequenced in a study of blood T cell repertoires in COVID-19. The repertoire was sequenced with immunoSEQ multiplex PCR; TCRdb's copy has only in-frame clones and lacks some. The repertoire holds a few hundred thousand clones, with roughly nine tenths as singletons. The sample consisted of peripheral blood. These receptors all stem from a woman in her thirties or forties who had recovered from COVID-19. The CDR3 runs from the conserved cysteine through the conserved F or W. Fields, in order: D gene, J gene, CDR3 length, clone size, V gene, CDR3 protein, CDR3 DNA. The D gene is left open where the match is weak. Some rows have no size entry. The others give once, few or many, or a class for an expanded clone.

d_gene: .
j_gene: TRBJ2-1
len: 13
abundance: .
v_gene: TRBV25-1
CDR3aa: CASSITGSNEQFF
CDR3nt: TGTGCCAGCAGTATAACGGGGAGCAATGAGCAGTTCTTC

d_gene: TRBD2
j_gene: TRBJ2-5
len: 15
abundance: .
v_gene: TRBV3-1/TRBV3-2
CDR3aa: CASSPRTSGKETQYF
CDR3nt: TGTGCCAGCAGTCCCCGGACTAGCGGAAAAGAGACCCAGTACTTC

d_gene: .
j_gene: TRBJ1-3
len: 15
abundance: .
v_gene: TRBV4-1
CDR3aa: CASSQVPSSGNTIYF
CDR3nt: TGCGCCAGCAGCCAAGTCCCCAGCTCTGGAAACACCATATATTTT

d_gene: TRBD1
j_gene: TRBJ2-1
len: 12
abundance: .
v_gene: TRBV24-1
CDR3aa: CATSERTGVEFF
CDR3nt: TGTGCCACCAGTGAAAGGACAGGGGTCGAGTTCTTC

d_gene: .
j_gene: TRBJ2-5
len: 15
abundance: .
v_gene: TRBV2
CDR3aa: CASSEVRDGPRTQYF
CDR3nt: TGTGCCAGCAGTGAAGTGCGGGACGGACCTAGGACCCAGTACTTC

d_gene: TRBD1
j_gene: TRBJ1-2
len: 14
abundance: .
v_gene: TRBV12-5
CDR3aa: CASGYRTGGYGYTF
CDR3nt: TGTGCTAGTGGTTACCGGACAGGGGGCTATGGCTACACCTTC

d_gene: TRBD2
j_gene: TRBJ2-1
len: 18
abundance: once
v_gene: TRBV6-1
CDR3aa: CASSETLAGGPMVYEQFF
CDR3nt: TGTGCCAGCAGTGAAACCCTAGCGGGGGGGCCAATGGTGTATGAGCAGTTCTTC

d_gene: .
j_gene: TRBJ1-2
len: 13
abundance: .
v_gene: TRBV7-2
CDR3aa: CASSPVQGGGYTF
CDR3nt: TGTGCCAGCAGTCCCGTCCAGGGAGGCGGCTACACCTTC

d_gene: .
j_gene: TRBJ1-1
len: 14
abundance: .
v_gene: TRBV6-5
CDR3aa: CASRGTGTNTEAFF
CDR3nt: TGTGCCAGCAGGGGCACAGGGACGAACACTGAAGCTTTCTTT

d_gene: .
j_gene: TRBJ2-2
len: 17
abundance: .
v_gene: TRBV19
CDR3aa: CASSIVSGRWNTGELFF
CDR3nt: TGTGCCAGTAGTATTGTGTCCGGGAGATGGAACACCGGGGAGCTGTTTTTT

d_gene: .
j_gene: TRBJ1-2
len: 14
abundance: .
v_gene: TRBV7-9
CDR3aa: CASSRDTSPYGYTF
CDR3nt: TGTGCCAGCAGCCGGGATACTTCTCCTTATGGCTACACCTTC

d_gene: .
j_gene: TRBJ2-3
len: 16
abundance: .
v_gene: TRBV9
CDR3aa: CASSVEARQLTDTQYF
CDR3nt: TGTGCCAGCAGCGTAGAGGCGAGACAGTTGACAGATACGCAGTATTTT